Listed here is a single T cell receptor beta chain. Its target is unknown. The data stem from a study of Ad26.COV2.S vaccination and SARS-CoV-2 variants. At the level of the study: It was the COV1001 Ad26.COV2.S trial arm that included the donor. Each vaccinee took Ad26.COV2.S intramuscularly, once or twice 56 days apart. Study findings and constraints: Recipients of vaccine and of placebo showed similar breadth of their non-spike TCR repertoires. Breadth, reportedly substantial, characterized the spike-specific CD8+ and CD4+ T cell responses after vaccination.

Sequencing was performed with immunoSEQ multiplex PCR; in TCRdb, only in-frame clones are kept and a portion is missing. The table has about 320,000 clones, 85% seen once. Trimming took 2 bases from V and 6 from J; bases not matched to a gene: 1. Germline values: CDR1 SGHNT, CDR2 YYREEE (reference sequence). The CDR3 contains 13 residues. Treatment noted: some 19 received Ad26.COV2.S at low or high dose, single or two shots; five or six received placebo; per-sample allocation not given. On day 63 after the first injection, vaccine and placebo recipients gave samples. This TCR came from a person between 18 and 65 years old who received the Ad26.COV2.S COVID-19 vaccine or a placebo. The material sequenced was peripheral blood, taken in a trial of Ad26.COV2.S vaccine versus placebo. This chain connects TRBV5-4 to TRBJ2-3, with 9 positions matching TRBD1. The CDR3 protein is CASSLQGADTQYF. The CDR3 nucleotides read TGTGCCAGCAGCTTACAGGGGGCTGATACGCAGTATTTT.